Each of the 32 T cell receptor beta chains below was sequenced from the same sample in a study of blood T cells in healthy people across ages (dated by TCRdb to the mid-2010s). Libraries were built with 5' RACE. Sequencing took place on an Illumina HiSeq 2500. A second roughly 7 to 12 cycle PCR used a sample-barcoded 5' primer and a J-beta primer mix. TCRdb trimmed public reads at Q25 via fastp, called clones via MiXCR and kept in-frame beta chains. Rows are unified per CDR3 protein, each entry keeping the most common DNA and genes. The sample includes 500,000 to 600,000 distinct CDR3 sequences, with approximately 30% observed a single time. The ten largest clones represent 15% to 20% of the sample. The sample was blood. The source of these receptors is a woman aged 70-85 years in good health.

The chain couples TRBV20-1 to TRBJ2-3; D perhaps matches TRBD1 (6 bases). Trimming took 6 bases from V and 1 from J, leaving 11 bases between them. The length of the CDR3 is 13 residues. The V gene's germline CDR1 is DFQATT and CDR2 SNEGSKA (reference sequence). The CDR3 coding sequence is TGCAGTGCCCAATGGACAGGCACAGATACGCAGTATTTT. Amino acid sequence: CSAQWTGTDTQYF.

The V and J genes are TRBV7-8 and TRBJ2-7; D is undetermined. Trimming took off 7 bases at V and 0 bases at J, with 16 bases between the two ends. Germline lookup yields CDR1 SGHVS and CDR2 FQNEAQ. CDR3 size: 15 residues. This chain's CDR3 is CASTPQPLSSYEQYF. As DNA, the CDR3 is TGTGCCAGCACCCCACAGCCGCTTAGCTCCTACGAGCAGTACTTC.

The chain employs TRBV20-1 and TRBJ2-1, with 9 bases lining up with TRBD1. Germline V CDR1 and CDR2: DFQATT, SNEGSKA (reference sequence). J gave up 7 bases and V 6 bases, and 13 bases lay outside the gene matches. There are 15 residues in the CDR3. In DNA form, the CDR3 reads TGCAGTGCCCAAAGTCTGGGACAGGGTAAAAATGAGCAGTTCTTC. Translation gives CSAQSLGQGKNEQFF.

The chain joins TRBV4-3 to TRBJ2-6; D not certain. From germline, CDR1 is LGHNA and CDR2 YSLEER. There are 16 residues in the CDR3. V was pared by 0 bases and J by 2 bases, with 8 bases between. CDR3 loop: CASSQELGTGANVLTF. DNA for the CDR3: TGCGCCAGCAGCCAAGAGTTAGGGACTGGGGCCAACGTCCTGACTTTC.

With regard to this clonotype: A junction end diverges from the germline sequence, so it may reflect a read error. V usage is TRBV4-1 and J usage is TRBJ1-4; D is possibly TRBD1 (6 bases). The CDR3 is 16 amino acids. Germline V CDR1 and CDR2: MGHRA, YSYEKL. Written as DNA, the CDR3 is TGCGCCAGTAGCCAAGTAAGGGGGTCAGCTACAGGAAAACTGTTTTTT. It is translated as CASSQVRGSATGKLFF.

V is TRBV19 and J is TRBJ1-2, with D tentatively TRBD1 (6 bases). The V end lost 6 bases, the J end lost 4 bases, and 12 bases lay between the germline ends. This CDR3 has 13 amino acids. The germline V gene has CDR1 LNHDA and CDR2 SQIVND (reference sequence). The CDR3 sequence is CASSGQSVYGYTF. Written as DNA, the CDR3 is TGTGCCAGTAGCGGACAGTCAGTCTATGGCTACACCTTC.

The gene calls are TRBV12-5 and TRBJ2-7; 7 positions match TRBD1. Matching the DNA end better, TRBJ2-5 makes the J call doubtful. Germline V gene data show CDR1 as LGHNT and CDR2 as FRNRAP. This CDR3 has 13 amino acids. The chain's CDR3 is CASSPEQGETQYF. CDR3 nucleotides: TGTGCTAGTTCCCCCGAACAGGGGGAGACCCAGTACTTC.

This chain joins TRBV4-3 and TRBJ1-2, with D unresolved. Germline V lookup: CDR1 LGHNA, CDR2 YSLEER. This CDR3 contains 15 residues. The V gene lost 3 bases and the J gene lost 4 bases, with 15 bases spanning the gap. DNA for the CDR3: TGCGCCAGCAGCCAGGGAGGCAGTGGAGGCTATGGCTACACCTTC. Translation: CASSQGGSGGYGYTF.

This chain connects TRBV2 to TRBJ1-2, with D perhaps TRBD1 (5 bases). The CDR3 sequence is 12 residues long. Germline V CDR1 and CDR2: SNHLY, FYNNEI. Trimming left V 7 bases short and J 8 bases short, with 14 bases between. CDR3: CASNPRGYGYTF. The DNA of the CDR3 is TGTGCCAGCAACCCTAGGGGCTACGGCTACACCTTC. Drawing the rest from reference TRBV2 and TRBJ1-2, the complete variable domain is EPEVTQTPSHQVTQMGQEVILRCVPISNHLYFYWYRQILGQKVEFLVSFYNNEISEKSEIFDDQFSVERPDGSNFTLKIRSTKLEDSAMYFCASNPRGYGYTFGSGTRLTVV.

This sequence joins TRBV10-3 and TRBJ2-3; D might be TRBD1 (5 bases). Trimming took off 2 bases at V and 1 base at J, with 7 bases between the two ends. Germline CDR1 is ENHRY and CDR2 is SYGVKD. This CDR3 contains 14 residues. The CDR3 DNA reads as TGTGCCATCAGTGAGGGGGCCCGCACAGATACGCAGTATTTT. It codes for CAISEGARTDTQYF.

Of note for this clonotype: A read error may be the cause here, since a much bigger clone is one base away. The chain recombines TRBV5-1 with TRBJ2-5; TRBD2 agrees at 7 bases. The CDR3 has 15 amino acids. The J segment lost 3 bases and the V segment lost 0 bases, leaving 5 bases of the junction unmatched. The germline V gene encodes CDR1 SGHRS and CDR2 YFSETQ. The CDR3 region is CASSLAGTTEETQYF. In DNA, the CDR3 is TGCGCCAGCAGCTTGGCCGGGACTACCGAAGAGACCCAGTACTTC.

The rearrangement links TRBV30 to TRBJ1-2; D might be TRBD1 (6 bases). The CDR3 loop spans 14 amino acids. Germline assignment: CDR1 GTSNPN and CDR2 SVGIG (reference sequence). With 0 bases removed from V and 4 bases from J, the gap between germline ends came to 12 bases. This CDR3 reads CAWSVTGISYGYTF. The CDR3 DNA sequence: TGTGCCTGGAGTGTCACAGGGATAAGCTATGGCTACACCTTC.

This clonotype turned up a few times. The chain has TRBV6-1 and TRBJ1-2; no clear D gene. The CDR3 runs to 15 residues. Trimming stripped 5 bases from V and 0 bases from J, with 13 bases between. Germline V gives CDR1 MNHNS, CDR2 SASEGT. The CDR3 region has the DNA TGTGCCAGCAGTCCGGACGGACGAGCTAACTATGGCTACACCTTC. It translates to CASSPDGRANYGYTF.

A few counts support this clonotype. CDR3 in amino acids: CAISENVAGANVLTF. DNA for the CDR3: TGTGCCATCAGTGAGAATGTGGCTGGGGCCAACGTCCTGACTTTC. The gene calls are TRBV10-3 and TRBJ2-6; D uncertain. V gave up 2 bases and J gave up 2 bases, with 7 bases separating them. Germline V lookup: CDR1 ENHRY, CDR2 SYGVKD. The CDR3 runs to 15 residues.

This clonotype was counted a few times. Here the CDR3 reads CASMLSSYNEQFF. The CDR3 DNA reads as TGTGCCAGCATGCTTAGCTCCTACAATGAGCAGTTCTTC. This sequence joins TRBV7-2 and TRBJ2-1; D call uncertain. The CDR3 totals 13 residues. CDR1 is SGHTA and CDR2 is FQGNSA in the germline V gene. V lost 7 bases to trimming and J lost 0 bases, with 7 bases between them.

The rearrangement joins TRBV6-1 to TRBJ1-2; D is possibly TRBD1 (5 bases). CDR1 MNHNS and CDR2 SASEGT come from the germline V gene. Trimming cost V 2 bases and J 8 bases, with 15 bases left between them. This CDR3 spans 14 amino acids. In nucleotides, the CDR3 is TGTGCCAGCAGTGAACTGGGGACCGGGTCAGGCTACACCTTC. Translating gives CASSELGTGSGYTF.

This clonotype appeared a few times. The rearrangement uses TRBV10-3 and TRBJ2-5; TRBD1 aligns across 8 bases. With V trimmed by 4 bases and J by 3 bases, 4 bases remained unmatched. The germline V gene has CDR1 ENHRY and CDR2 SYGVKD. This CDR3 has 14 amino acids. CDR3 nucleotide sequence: TGTGCCATCAGTGCGACAGGGGTTGAAGAGACCCAGTACTTC. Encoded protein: CAISATGVEETQYF.

The CDR3 region is CASSLGGGPHNEQFF. CDR3 DNA sequence: TGCGCCAGCAGCTTGGGGGGGGGCCCCCACAATGAGCAGTTCTTC. This chain links TRBV5-1 with TRBJ2-1, with D possibly TRBD2 on 7 matching bases. The CDR3 totals 15 residues. V lost 0 bases and J 5 bases, leaving 12 bases between the germline ends. Per the germline V gene, CDR1 is SGHRS and CDR2 is YFSETQ.

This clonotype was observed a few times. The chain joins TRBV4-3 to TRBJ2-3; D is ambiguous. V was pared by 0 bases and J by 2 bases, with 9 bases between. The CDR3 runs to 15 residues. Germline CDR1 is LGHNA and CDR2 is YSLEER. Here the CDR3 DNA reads TGCGCCAGCAGCCAAGATTCCGGAATCACAGATACGCAGTATTTT. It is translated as CASSQDSGITDTQYF.

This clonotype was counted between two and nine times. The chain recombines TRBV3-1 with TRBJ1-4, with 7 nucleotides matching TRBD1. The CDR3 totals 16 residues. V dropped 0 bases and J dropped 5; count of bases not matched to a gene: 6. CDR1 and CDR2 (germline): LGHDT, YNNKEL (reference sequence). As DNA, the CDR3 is TGTGCCAGCAGCCAAGAAGGGGGCATTTCAAATGAAAAACTGTTTTTT. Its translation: CASSQEGGISNEKLFF.

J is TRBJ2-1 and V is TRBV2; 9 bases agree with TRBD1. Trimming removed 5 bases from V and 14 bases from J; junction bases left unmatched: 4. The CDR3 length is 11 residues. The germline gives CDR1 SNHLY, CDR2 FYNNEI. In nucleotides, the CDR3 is TGTGCCAGCAGTCTCGGGACAGGGAAGTTCTTC. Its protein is CASSLGTGKFF.

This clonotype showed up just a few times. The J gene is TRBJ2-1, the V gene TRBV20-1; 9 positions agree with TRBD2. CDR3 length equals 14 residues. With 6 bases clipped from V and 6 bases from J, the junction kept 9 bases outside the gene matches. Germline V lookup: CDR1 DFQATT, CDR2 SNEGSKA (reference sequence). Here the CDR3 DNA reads TGCAGTGCGACCAGGACTAGCGAAGTCAATGAGCAGTTCTTC. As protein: CSATRTSEVNEQFF.

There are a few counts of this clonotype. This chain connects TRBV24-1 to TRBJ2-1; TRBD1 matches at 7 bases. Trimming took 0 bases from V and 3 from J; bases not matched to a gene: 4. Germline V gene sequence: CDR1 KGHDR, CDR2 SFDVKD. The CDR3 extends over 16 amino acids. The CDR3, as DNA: TGTGCCACCAGTGATTTGCGAGGGGGCGTCTACAATGAGCAGTTCTTC. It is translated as CATSDLRGGVYNEQFF.

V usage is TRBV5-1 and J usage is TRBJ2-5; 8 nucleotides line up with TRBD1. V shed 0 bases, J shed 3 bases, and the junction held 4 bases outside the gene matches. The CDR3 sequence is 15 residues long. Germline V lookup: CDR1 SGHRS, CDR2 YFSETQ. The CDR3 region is CASSLVSTGEETQYF. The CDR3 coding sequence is TGCGCCAGCAGCTTGGTTTCGACAGGGGAAGAGACCCAGTACTTC. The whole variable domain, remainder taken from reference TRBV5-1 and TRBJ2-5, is KAGVTQTPRYLIKTRGQQVTLSCSPISGHRSVSWYQQTPGQGLQFLFEYFSETQRNKGNFPGRFSGRQFSNSRSEMNVSTLELGDSALYLCASSLVSTGEETQYFGPGTRLLVL.

As DNA, the CDR3 is TGCAGTCCGGGACAGGGCGGCACTGAAGCTTTCTTT. This codes for CSPGQGGTEAFF. V usage is TRBV20-1 and J usage is TRBJ1-1; 9 bases agree with TRBD1. With 8 bases clipped from V and 4 bases from J, the junction kept 5 bases outside the gene matches. Germline V CDR1 and CDR2: DFQATT, SNEGSKA (reference sequence). The CDR3 has 12 amino acids.

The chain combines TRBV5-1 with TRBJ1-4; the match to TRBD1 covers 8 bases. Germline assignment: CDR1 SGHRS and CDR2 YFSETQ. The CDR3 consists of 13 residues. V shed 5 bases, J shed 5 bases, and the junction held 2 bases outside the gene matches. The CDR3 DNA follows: TGCGCCAGCAGACGGGACAGGAATGAAAAACTGTTTTTT. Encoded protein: CASRRDRNEKLFF.

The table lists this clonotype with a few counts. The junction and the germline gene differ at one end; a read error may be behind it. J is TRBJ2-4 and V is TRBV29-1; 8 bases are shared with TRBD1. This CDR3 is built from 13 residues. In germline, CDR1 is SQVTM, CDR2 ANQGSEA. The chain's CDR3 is CSVEQGARNIRYF. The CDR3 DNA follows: TGCAGCGTTGAACAGGGGGCGAGGAACATTCGGTACTTC. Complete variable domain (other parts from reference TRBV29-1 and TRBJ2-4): SAVISQKPSRDICQRGTSLTIQCQVDSQVTMMFWYRQQPGQSLTLIATANQGSEATYESGFVIDKFPISRPNLTFSTLTVSNMSPEDSSIYLCSVEQGARNIRYFGAGTRLSVL.

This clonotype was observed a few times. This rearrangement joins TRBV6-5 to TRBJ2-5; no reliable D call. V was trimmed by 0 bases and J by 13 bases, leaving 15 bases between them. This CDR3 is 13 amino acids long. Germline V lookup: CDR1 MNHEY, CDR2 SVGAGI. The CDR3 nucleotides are TGTGCCAGCAGTTACTCCGAGGCCAGACCCCTGTACTTC. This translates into CASSYSEARPLYF.

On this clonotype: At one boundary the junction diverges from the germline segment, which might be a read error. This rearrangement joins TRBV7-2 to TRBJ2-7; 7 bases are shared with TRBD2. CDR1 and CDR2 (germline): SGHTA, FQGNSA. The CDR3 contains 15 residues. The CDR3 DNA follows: TGTGCCAGCAACTTAAATCCGGGGGGATTGCACGAGCAGTACTTC. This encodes CASNLNPGGLHEQYF.

CDR3 DNA: TGTGCCAGCAGCCCGGGACTAGCGGGGTCCGGGGAGCTGTTTTTT. Translating gives CASSPGLAGSGELFF. This chain connects TRBV7-3 to TRBJ2-2; 13 nucleotides align to TRBD2. Germline loops: CDR1 SGHTA, CDR2 FQGTGA. Trimming cost V 5 bases and J 6 bases; bases outside gene matches: 3. CDR3 length: 15 residues.

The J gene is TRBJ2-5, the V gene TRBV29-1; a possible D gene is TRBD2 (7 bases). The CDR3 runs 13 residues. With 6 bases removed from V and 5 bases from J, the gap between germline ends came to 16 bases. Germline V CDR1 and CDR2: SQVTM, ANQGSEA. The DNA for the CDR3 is TGCAGCGTCTTTGGGGGGGGGCTTGAGACCCAGTACTTC. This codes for CSVFGGGLETQYF.

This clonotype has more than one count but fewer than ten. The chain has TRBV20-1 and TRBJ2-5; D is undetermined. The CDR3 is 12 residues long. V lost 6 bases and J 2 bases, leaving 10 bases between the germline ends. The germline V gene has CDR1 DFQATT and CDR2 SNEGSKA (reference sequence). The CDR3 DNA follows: TGCAGTGCCGGGCGAGGTCAAGAGACCCAGTACTTC. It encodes CSAGRGQETQYF.